The 30 T cell receptor beta chains listed next were all sequenced from one sample in a study of cytomegalovirus exposure and HLA in healthy donors. The primer mix had 60 Vbeta and 13 Jbeta primers. Here immunoSEQ multiplex PCR was the method, and the copy in TCRdb shows in-frame clones only, minus some. The sample holds 99,000 or so clones, roughly 15% seen once. The sample comprised PBMCs. Receptor source: a female donor in good health and CMV-seronegative.

J is TRBJ2-5 and V is TRBV28; weak D call: TRBD1 (6 bases). The V gene lost 5 bases and the J gene lost 2 bases, with 12 bases spanning the gap. The length of the CDR3 is 14 residues. Germline CDR1 MDHEN, CDR2 SYDVKM. CDR3 bases: TGTGCCAGCAGTACCGGACAGTGGCAAGAGACCCAGTACTTC. Protein sequence: CASSTGQWQETQYF.

This clone was observed a few times. The V gene is TRBV7-3, the J gene TRBJ2-7; D unresolved. CDR3 length: 15 residues. The V gene's germline CDR1 is SGHTA and CDR2 FQGTGA. V lost 1 base and J 2 bases, leaving 12 bases between the germline ends. CDR3 protein: CASSLNPGPTYEQYF. CDR3 in DNA: TGTGCCAGCAGCTTAAATCCGGGTCCGACCTACGAGCAGTACTTC.

V is TRBV6-1 and J is TRBJ1-2; a weak D match, TRBD1 (6 bases). The CDR3 loop spans 14 amino acids. Trimming removed 4 bases at V and 2 bases at J, with 11 bases between. The V gene's germline CDR1 is MNHNS and CDR2 SASEGT. The CDR3 DNA is TGTGCCAGCAGTGCCGGACAGCAGAACTATGGCTACACCTTC. Protein: CASSAGQQNYGYTF.

In this sample, this clone turned up a few times. The chain recombines TRBV9 with TRBJ2-1, with 12 bases matching TRBD2. The germline V gene encodes CDR1 SGDLS and CDR2 YYNGEE. The CDR3 has 17 amino acids. Trimming removed 4 bases from V and 2 bases from J; junction bases left unmatched: 7. CDR3 sequence: CASSPSTSGGTYNEQFF. CDR3 nucleotide sequence: TGTGCCAGCAGCCCCTCGACTAGCGGGGGAACCTACAATGAGCAGTTCTTC. The variable domain in full, completed from reference TRBV9 and TRBJ2-1, reads DSGVTQTPKHLITATGQRVTLRCSPRSGDLSVYWYQQSLDQGLQFLIQYYNGEERAKGNILERFSAQQFPDLHSELNLSSLELGDSALYFCASSPSTSGGTYNEQFFGPGTRLTVL.

The chain joins TRBV7-9 to TRBJ1-2; maybe TRBD1 (6 bases). V lost 4 bases and J 7 bases, leaving 19 bases between the germline ends. This CDR3 region has 15 residues. CDR1 is SEHNR and CDR2 is FQNEAQ in the germline V gene (reference sequence). CDR3 sequence reads: CASSSLGAALGGYTF. The CDR3 DNA reads TGTGCCAGCAGCTCCCTGGGGGCCGCCTTAGGTGGCTACACCTTC.

This chain's CDR3 is CASSYRAGRGNEKLFF. CDR3 DNA sequence: TGTGCCAGCAGTTACAGAGCGGGGAGGGGTAATGAAAAACTGTTTTTT. The chain joins TRBV6-5 to TRBJ1-4; the D gene is possibly TRBD1 (5 bases). The CDR3 runs 16 residues. CDR1 is MNHEY, CDR2 SVGAGI, per germline. Trimming took 2 bases from V and 4 from J, leaving 14 bases between them.

This clone showed up just a few times. The chain couples TRBV7-2 to TRBJ2-1, with 12 positions matching TRBD2. The J segment lost 0 bases and the V segment lost 2 bases, leaving 8 bases of the junction unmatched. Per germline, CDR1 SGHTA and CDR2 FQGNSA. CDR3 length: 19 residues. This CDR3 reads CASSLPTSGGRSSYNEQFF. The DNA for the CDR3 is TGTGCCAGCAGCTTACCAACTAGCGGGGGGCGAAGCTCCTACAATGAGCAGTTCTTC.

The chain links TRBV7-9 to TRBJ2-3; the D is unclear. The V and J ends lost 0 bases and 0 bases respectively, with 7 bases between them. Germline CDR1 reads SEHNR; CDR2 reads FQNEAQ (reference sequence). The CDR3 sequence is 15 residues long. The CDR3 DNA reads TGTGCCAGCAGCTTAGCGACTTCGAGCACAGATACGCAGTATTTT. This codes for CASSLATSSTDTQYF.

This chain connects TRBV11-2 to TRBJ1-2, with 8 bases that match TRBD1. Losses at the gene ends were 10 bases for V and 4 bases for J; bases not matched to a gene: 17. The CDR3 is 16 amino acids. The germline V gene has CDR1 SGHAT and CDR2 FQNNGV. DNA for the CDR3: TGTGCCACCCAACCCAGACAGGGGAGGATGGGCTATGGCTACACCTTC. Its translation: CATQPRQGRMGYGYTF.

This clone was seen only a few times. The V call is TRBV13, the J call TRBJ2-7, with D possibly matching TRBD2 (6 bases). V was clipped by 8 bases and J by 5 bases, with 19 bases between them. The CDR3 runs to 14 residues. The germline V gene has CDR1 PRHDT and CDR2 FYEKMQ (reference sequence). Here the CDR3 reads CASSGGRVFHEQYF. In DNA form, the CDR3 reads TGTGCCAGCTCAGGAGGGCGGGTTTTCCACGAGCAGTACTTC.

As to this clone: The junction does not match germline at one end; this may be a read error. This chain joins TRBV29-1 and TRBJ1-2, with 10 bases that match TRBD1. In germline, CDR1 is SQVTM, CDR2 ANQGSEA. The CDR3 consists of 12 residues. CDR3 in DNA: TGCAGAGCGGGGGACAGGGGCTATGGCTACTCCTTC. Its translation is CRAGDRGYGYSF.

The table lists this clone with a few counts. The genes are TRBV5-4 and TRBJ1-1; D is perhaps TRBD1 (6 bases). Germline loops: CDR1 SGHNT, CDR2 YYREEE (reference sequence). Trimming left V 4 bases short and J 2 bases short, with 15 bases between. The CDR3 has 15 residues. The DNA for the CDR3 is TGTGCCAGCAGCCCGGGGGGCAGGGGAAACACTGAAGCTTTCTTT. Translating it yields CASSPGGRGNTEAFF. Based on the CDR3 plus reference TRBV5-4 and TRBJ1-1, the full variable domain is ETGVTQSPTHLIKTRGQQVTLRCSSQSGHNTVSWYQQALGQGPQFIFQYYREEENGRGNFPPRFSGLQFPNYSSELNVNALELDDSALYLCASSPGGRGNTEAFFGQGTRLTVV.

V and J are TRBV4-1 and TRBJ1-3, with D possibly TRBD1 on 5 matching bases. This CDR3 is 12 amino acids long. Germline V gene data show CDR1 as MGHRA and CDR2 as YSYEKL. Between the trimmed V and J ends, which lost 8 bases and 4 bases, there was a span of 9 bases. Written as DNA, the CDR3 is TGCGCCAGCCGGGGGGTCGGAAACACCATATATTTT. Translated: CASRGVGNTIYF.

The rearrangement joins TRBV4-3 to TRBJ2-1; maybe TRBD2 (5 bases). The CDR3 extends over 14 amino acids. The V end lost 1 base, the J end lost 5 bases, and 9 bases lay between the germline ends. The germline gives CDR1 LGHNA, CDR2 YSLEER. The CDR3 sequence: CASSQVGLHNEQFF. The CDR3 bases are TGCGCCAGCAGCCAAGTCGGACTGCACAATGAGCAGTTCTTC.

The rearrangement joins TRBV29-1 to TRBJ1-2; perhaps TRBD1 as D (5 bases). This CDR3 has 12 amino acids. Trimming took 5 bases from V and 3 from J, leaving 10 bases between them. CDR1 and CDR2 from the germline V gene are SQVTM and ANQGSEA. Here the CDR3 reads CSVLPGDYGYTF. The CDR3 coding sequence is TGCAGCGTTTTACCGGGGGACTATGGCTACACCTTC.

This clone came up a few times. The chain employs TRBV10-1 and TRBJ2-3; 9 positions agree with TRBD2. V shed 6 bases and J 7 bases; nucleotides not matched to a gene: 8. The CDR3 runs 14 residues. The germline CDR1 and CDR2 sequences are WNHNN and SYGVQD (reference sequence). This CDR3 is CASRFSGSRYTQYF. In nucleotides, the CDR3 is TGCGCCAGCAGATTTAGCGGGAGTCGGTATACGCAGTATTTT.

The CDR3 is CASSYSRRGGLPQHF. The CDR3 coding sequence is TGTGCCAGCAGTTACTCGAGGAGGGGTGGTTTGCCCCAGCATTTT. This sequence joins TRBV6-5 and TRBJ1-5; TRBD1 might be the D (5 bases). CDR1 is MNHEY, CDR2 SVGAGI, per germline. Trimming shortened V by 0 bases and J by 9 bases, and 15 bases separated the two germline ends. The CDR3 length is 15 residues.

The genes are TRBV19 and TRBJ2-5, with TRBD1 matching 10 bases. The end of the DNA is better explained by TRBJ2-7, so the J call may be wrong. From germline, CDR1 is LNHDA and CDR2 SQIVND (reference sequence). The CDR3 sequence is 16 residues long. CDR3 sequence reads: CASSDPRTGGSYEQYF. The CDR3 DNA is TGTGCCAGTAGTGACCCGAGGACAGGGGGCTCCTACGAGCAGTACTTC.

This clone has only a few counts. This chain joins TRBV5-8 and TRBJ1-1; D is unclear. Germline CDR1 is SGHTS and CDR2 is YDEGEE. This CDR3 contains 15 residues. Trimming took 0 bases from V and 4 from J, leaving 13 bases between them. CDR3 nucleotide sequence: TGTGCCAGCAGCTTGGCAGGCGGAGGACGCACTGAAGCTTTCTTT. Residues: CASSLAGGGRTEAFF.

This clone was seen more than once but under ten times. The V and J genes are TRBV2 and TRBJ1-4; D is ambiguous. This CDR3 comprises 17 residues. Looked up from germline, CDR1 is SNHLY and CDR2 is FYNNEI. V dropped 2 bases and J dropped 5 bases, with 18 bases sitting between them. CDR3 sequence: CASSESPLSLLNEKLFF. The CDR3 DNA sequence: TGTGCCAGCAGTGAAAGTCCCCTATCGCTTCTCAATGAAAAACTGTTTTTT.

The V gene is TRBV5-6, the J gene TRBJ1-1; maybe TRBD1 (6 bases). Per germline, CDR1 SGHDT and CDR2 YYEEEE. The CDR3 is 13 amino acids. V was shortened by 1 base and J by 5 bases, with 9 bases between the two germline ends. The CDR3 region is CASSLSGATEAFF. In DNA, the CDR3 is TGTGCCAGCAGCTTGTCAGGGGCAACTGAAGCTTTCTTT.

This clone was detected only a few times. V gene TRBV7-9 combines with J gene TRBJ1-2; D is undetermined. With 2 bases removed from V and 2 bases from J, the gap between germline ends came to 3 bases. CDR3 size: 12 residues. Germline V gene data show CDR1 as SEHNR and CDR2 as FQNEAQ (reference sequence). The CDR3 DNA is TGTGCCAGCAGCTTACAGAACTATGGCTACACCTTC. Amino acid sequence: CASSLQNYGYTF.

This rearrangement joins TRBV29-1 to TRBJ1-1; possibly TRBD1 for D (6 bases). Between the trimmed V and J ends, which lost 5 bases and 4 bases, there was a span of 17 bases. In germline, CDR1 is SQVTM, CDR2 ANQGSEA. CDR3 length: 14 residues. DNA of the CDR3: TGCAGCGTTCTGTTGGGAGGGGGGGGCACTGAAGCTTTCTTT. It codes for CSVLLGGGGTEAFF.

This clone was seen only a few times. The same CDR3 is also encoded by other DNA sequences in this sample. The V and J genes are TRBV5-4 and TRBJ1-2; D gene ambiguous. V was clipped by 0 bases and J by 4 bases, with 4 bases between them. The germline CDR1 and CDR2 sequences are SGHNT and YYREEE (reference sequence). This CDR3 is 12 amino acids long. The CDR3 loop reads CASSLDSYGYTF. CDR3 coding DNA: TGTGCCAGCAGCTTGGATAGCTATGGCTACACCTTC. Looking up the rest from reference TRBV5-4 and TRBJ1-2 gives the full variable domain: ETGVTQSPTHLIKTRGQQVTLRCSSQSGHNTVSWYQQALGQGPQFIFQYYREEENGRGNFPPRFSGLQFPNYSSELNVNALELDDSALYLCASSLDSYGYTFGSGTRLTVV.

The chain carries TRBV6-4 and TRBJ2-7, with 9 bases aligning to TRBD1. The germline V gene has CDR1 MRHNA and CDR2 SNTAGT. J gave up 5 bases and V 2 bases, and 13 bases lay outside the gene matches. The CDR3 contains 17 residues. CDR3 DNA sequence: TGTGCCAGCAGTGACCCCAAGAGGACAGGGGAGGACAACGAGCAGTACTTC. It encodes CASSDPKRTGEDNEQYF.

V usage is TRBV6-5 and J usage is TRBJ2-1; TRBD2 matches 9 bases. This CDR3 comprises 14 residues. The germline gives CDR1 MNHEY, CDR2 SVGAGI. J gave up 8 bases and V 3 bases, and 5 bases lay outside the gene matches. CDR3 amino acids: CASSYFGTSYEQFF. The CDR3 coding sequence is TGTGCCAGCAGTTATTTTGGGACTAGCTATGAGCAGTTCTTC.

This clone has just a few counts. This chain links TRBV12-5 with TRBJ2-5; TRBD1 might be the D (6 bases). This CDR3 is built from 15 residues. CDR1 is LGHNT, CDR2 FRNRAP, per germline. Trimming took off 3 bases at V and 2 bases at J, with 13 bases between the two ends. The CDR3 coding sequence is TGTGCTAGTGGTTTCGGGTCAGGGGTACAAGAGACCCAGTACTTC. Amino acids: CASGFGSGVQETQYF.

This clone showed up just a few times. The CDR3 loop is CASETSGGQQETQYF. As DNA, the CDR3 is TGTGCCAGTGAGACTAGCGGGGGACAACAAGAGACCCAGTACTTC. V gene TRBV7-9 combines with J gene TRBJ2-5, with TRBD2 matching over 12 bases. The ends lost 9 bases at V and 2 bases at J; junction bases unmatched: 7. CDR3 length: 15 residues. The germline CDR1 and CDR2 sequences are SEHNR and FQNEAQ (reference sequence).

This chain joins TRBV27 and TRBJ1-5; 8 positions match TRBD1. CDR3 length: 20 residues. Unmatched junction bases numbered 22, after V lost 7 bases and J lost 2 bases. The germline CDR1 and CDR2 sequences are MNHEY and SMNVEV (reference sequence). CDR3 amino acids: CASITSLGQDPNRGNQPQHF. The CDR3 region has the DNA TGTGCCAGCATTACCTCCCTGGGACAGGATCCGAATCGGGGCAATCAGCCCCAGCATTTT.

This clone has more than one count but fewer than ten. This chain uses TRBV6-5 with TRBJ1-6; tentative D call: TRBD1 (5 bases). CDR1 and CDR2 from the germline V gene are MNHEY and SVGAGI. The CDR3 has 15 amino acids. V dropped 2 bases and J dropped 8 bases, with 13 bases sitting between them. This chain's CDR3 is CASSYAQGPDSPLHF. The CDR3 coding sequence is TGTGCCAGCAGTTACGCTCAGGGTCCCGATTCACCCCTCCACTTT.